Following are 5 T cell receptor beta chains from one sample sequenced in a study of cytomegalovirus exposure and HLA in healthy donors. It was with 60 Vbeta and 13 Jbeta primers that the PCR ran. Here immunoSEQ multiplex PCR was the method, and the copy in TCRdb shows in-frame clones only, minus some. The table records approximately 200,000 clones, 75% to 90% of them present only once. Sequencing was carried out using PBMCs. These receptors were taken from a woman aged 45-60 years in good health and CMV-seropositive.

The chain employs TRBV6-5 and TRBJ1-2; 12 bases map to TRBD1. The CDR3 totals 15 residues. V trimming: 4 bases; J trimming: 4 bases; junction bases outside the gene matches: 4. Germline CDR1 reads MNHEY; CDR2 reads SVGAGI. The CDR3 loop reads CASSSRDRGPYGYTF. DNA of the CDR3: TGTGCCAGCAGTTCCCGGGACAGGGGGCCCTATGGCTACACCTTC.

The chain uses TRBV5-6 and TRBJ2-5, with 11 bases fitting TRBD2. From germline, CDR1 is SGHDT and CDR2 YYEEEE. The CDR3 has 14 residues. V shed 4 bases and J 4 bases; nucleotides not matched to a gene: 3. The CDR3 sequence is CASSDSGRGETQYF. CDR3 sequence (DNA): TGTGCCAGCAGCGATAGCGGGAGGGGAGAGACCCAGTACTTC. The full variable domain, rest sourced from reference TRBV5-6 and TRBJ2-5, is DAGVTQSPTHLIKTRGQQVTLRCSPKSGHDTVSWYQQALGQGPQFIFQYYEEEERQRGNFPDRFSGHQFPNYSSELNVNALLLGDSALYLCASSDSGRGETQYFGPGTRLLVL.

This clone was observed a few times. The junction and the germline gene differ at one end; a read error may be behind it. This chain joins TRBV10-2 and TRBJ1-5, with no clear D. Germline values: CDR1 WSHSY, CDR2 SAAADI. CDR3 length: 16 residues. The CDR3 region has the DNA TGTGCCAGCAGTGAAGTAAGGTTCCCTGAGGGTCAGCCCCAGCATTTT. It yields the protein CASSEVRFPEGQPQHF.

The rearrangement links TRBV7-9 to TRBJ2-1; a possible D gene is TRBD2 (6 bases). Trimming left V 5 bases short and J 6 bases short, with 17 bases between. This CDR3 has 15 residues. From germline, CDR1 is SEHNR and CDR2 FQNEAQ (reference sequence). CDR3 in amino acids: CASSLRDSPSNEQFF. CDR3 in DNA: TGTGCCAGCAGCCTCCGGGACTCCCCCAGCAATGAGCAGTTCTTC.

V gene TRBV30 combines with J gene TRBJ1-1; no definite D call. Germline V CDR1 and CDR2: GTSNPN, SVGIG (reference sequence). Trimming took 5 bases from V and 3 from J, leaving 13 bases between them. The CDR3 length is 13 residues. In DNA form, the CDR3 reads TGTGCCTGGCTATACGGTCAACACACTGAAGCTTTCTTT. Its translation is CAWLYGQHTEAFF.